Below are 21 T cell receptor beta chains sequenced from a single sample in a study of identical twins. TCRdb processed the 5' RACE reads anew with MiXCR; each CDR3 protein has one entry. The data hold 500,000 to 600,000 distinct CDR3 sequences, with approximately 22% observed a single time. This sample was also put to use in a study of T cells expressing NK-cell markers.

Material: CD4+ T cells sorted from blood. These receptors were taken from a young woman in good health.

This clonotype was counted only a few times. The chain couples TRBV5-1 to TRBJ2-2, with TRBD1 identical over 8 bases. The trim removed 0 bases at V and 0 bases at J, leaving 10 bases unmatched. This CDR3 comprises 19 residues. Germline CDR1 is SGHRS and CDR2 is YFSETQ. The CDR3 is CASSLAGQGALTNTGELFF. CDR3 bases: TGCGCCAGCAGCTTGGCAGGGCAGGGGGCGCTTACGAACACCGGGGAGCTGTTTTTT.

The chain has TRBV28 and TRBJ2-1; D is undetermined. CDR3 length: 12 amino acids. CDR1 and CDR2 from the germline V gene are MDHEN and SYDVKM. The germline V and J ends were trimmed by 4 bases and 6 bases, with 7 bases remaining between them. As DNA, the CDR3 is TGTGCCAGCAGTTCCTCGTCCAATGAGCAGTTCTTC. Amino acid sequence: CASSSSSNEQFF.

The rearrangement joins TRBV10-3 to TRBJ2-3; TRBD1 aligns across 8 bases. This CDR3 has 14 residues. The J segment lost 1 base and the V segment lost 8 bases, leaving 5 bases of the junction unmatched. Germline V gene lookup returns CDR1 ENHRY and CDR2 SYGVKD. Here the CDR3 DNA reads TGTGCCATCTCGACAGGGGTGGGCACAGATACGCAGTATTTT. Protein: CAISTGVGTDTQYF.

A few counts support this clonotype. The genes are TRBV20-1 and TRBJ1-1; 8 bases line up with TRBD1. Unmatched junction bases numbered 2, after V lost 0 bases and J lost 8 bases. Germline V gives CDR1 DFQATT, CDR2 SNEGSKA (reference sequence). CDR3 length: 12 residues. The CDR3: CSARETGVEAFF. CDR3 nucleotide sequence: TGCAGTGCTAGAGAGACAGGGGTAGAAGCTTTCTTT.

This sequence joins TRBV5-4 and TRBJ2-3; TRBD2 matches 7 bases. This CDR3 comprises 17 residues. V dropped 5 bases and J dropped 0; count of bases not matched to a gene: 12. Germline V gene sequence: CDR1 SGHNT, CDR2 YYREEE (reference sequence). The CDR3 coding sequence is TGTGCCAGCAGGGGGATCGGGAGCGGGACTAGCACAGATACGCAGTATTTT. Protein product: CASRGIGSGTSTDTQYF.

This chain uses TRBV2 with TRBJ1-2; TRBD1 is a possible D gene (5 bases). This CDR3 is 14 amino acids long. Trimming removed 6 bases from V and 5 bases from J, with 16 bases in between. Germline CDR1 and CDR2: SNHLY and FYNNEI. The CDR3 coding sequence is TGTGCCAGCAGGGATGCAGGGAATTGGTATGGCTACACCTTC. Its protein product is CASRDAGNWYGYTF.

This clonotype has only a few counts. The CDR3 nucleotides read TGCGCCAGCAGCTTGACTACTAGCGGGGCCAACGAGCAGTTCTTC. Its protein is CASSLTTSGANEQFF. This sequence joins TRBV5-1 and TRBJ2-1; 10 nucleotides line up with TRBD2. Trimming cost V 1 base and J 10 bases; bases outside gene matches: 8. The germline V gene encodes CDR1 SGHRS and CDR2 YFSETQ. This CDR3 has 15 amino acids.

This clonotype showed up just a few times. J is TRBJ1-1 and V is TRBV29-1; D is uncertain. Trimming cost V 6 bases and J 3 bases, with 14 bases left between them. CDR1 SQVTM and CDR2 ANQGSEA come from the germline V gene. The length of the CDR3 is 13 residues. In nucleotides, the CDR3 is TGCAGCGTAGGAACCGTGATGGACACTGAAGCTTTCTTT. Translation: CSVGTVMDTEAFF. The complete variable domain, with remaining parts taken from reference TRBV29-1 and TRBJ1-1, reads SAVISQKPSRDICQRGTSLTIQCQVDSQVTMMFWYRQQPGQSLTLIATANQGSEATYESGFVIDKFPISRPNLTFSTLTVSNMSPEDSSIYLCSVGTVMDTEAFFGQGTRLTVV.

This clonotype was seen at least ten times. This CDR3 reads CASSAGTVQETQYF. CDR3 bases: TGCGCCAGCAGCGCCGGGACAGTTCAAGAGACCCAGTACTTC. The V gene is TRBV5-1, the J gene TRBJ2-5, with 7 positions matching TRBD1. CDR3 size: 14 residues. After removal of 4 bases from V and 2 bases from J, the junction contained 5 bases not matched to a gene. Germline CDR1 reads SGHRS; CDR2 reads YFSETQ.

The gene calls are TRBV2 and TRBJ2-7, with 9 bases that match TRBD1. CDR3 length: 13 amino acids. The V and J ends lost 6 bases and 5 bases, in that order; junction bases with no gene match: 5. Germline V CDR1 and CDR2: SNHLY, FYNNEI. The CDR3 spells CASSIQGAHEQYF. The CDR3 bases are TGTGCCAGCAGCATACAGGGGGCCCACGAGCAGTACTTC.

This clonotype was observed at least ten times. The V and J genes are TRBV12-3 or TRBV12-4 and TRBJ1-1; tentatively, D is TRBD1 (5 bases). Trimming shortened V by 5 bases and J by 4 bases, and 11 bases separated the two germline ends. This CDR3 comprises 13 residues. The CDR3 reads CASSQQVSTEAFF. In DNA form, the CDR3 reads TGTGCCAGCAGTCAACAGGTTAGCACTGAAGCTTTCTTT.

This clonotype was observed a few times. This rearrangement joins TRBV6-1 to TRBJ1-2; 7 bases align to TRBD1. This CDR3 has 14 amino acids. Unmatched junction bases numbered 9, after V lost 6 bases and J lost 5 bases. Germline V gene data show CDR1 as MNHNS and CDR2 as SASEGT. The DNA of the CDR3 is TGTGCCAGCAGGGAAAAGGGACAGTCGTATGGCTACACCTTC. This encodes CASREKGQSYGYTF.

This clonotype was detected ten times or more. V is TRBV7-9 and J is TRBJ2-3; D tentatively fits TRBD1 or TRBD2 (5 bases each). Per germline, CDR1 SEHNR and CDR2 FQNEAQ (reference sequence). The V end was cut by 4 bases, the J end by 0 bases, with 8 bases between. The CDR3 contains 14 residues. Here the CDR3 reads CASSSWDSTDTQYF. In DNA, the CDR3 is TGTGCCAGCAGCTCGTGGGACAGCACAGATACGCAGTATTTT.

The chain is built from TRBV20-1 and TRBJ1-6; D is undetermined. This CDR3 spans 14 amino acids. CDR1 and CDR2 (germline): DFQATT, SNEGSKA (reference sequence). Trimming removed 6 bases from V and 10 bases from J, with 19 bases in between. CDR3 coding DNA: TGCAGTGCGCGGACGTACTCAGCGAACTCACCCCTCCACTTT. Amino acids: CSARTYSANSPLHF.

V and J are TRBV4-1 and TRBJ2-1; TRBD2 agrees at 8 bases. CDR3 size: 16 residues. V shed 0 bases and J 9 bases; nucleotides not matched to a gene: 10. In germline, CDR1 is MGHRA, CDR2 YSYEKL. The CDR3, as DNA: TGCGCCAGCAGCCAAGAATCGGGGCGGGGGGCCGGTGAGCAGTTCTTC. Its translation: CASSQESGRGAGEQFF.

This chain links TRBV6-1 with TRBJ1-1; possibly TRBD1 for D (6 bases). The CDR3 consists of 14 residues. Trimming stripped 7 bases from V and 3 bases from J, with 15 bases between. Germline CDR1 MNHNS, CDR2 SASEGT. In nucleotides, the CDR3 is TGTGCCAGCACCCTACGGGACACCGACACTGAAGCTTTCTTT. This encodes CASTLRDTDTEAFF.

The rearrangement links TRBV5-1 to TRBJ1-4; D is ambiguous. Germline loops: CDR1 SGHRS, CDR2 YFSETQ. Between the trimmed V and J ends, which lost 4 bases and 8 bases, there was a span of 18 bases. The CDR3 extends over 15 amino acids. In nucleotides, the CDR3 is TGCGCCAGCAGCGGCGAGGGTACCTCGGGGGAAAAACTGTTTTTT. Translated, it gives CASSGEGTSGEKLFF.

Here the CDR3 reads CASSYSTGAAYEQYF. The CDR3 DNA sequence: TGTGCCAGCAGTTACTCGACAGGGGCAGCATACGAGCAGTACTTC. V is TRBV6-5 and J is TRBJ2-7; 8 nucleotides line up with TRBD1. Per the germline V gene, CDR1 is MNHEY and CDR2 is SVGAGI. With 0 bases clipped from V and 4 bases from J, the junction kept 5 bases outside the gene matches. The CDR3 has 15 amino acids.

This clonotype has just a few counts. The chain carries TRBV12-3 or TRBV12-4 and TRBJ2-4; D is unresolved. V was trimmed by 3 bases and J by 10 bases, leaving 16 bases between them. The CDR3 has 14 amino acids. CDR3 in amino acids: CASSFSDEFEIQYF. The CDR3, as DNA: TGTGCCAGCAGTTTCTCCGACGAATTTGAGATTCAGTACTTC.

CDR3 region: CASSLWGQDGSSGANVLTF. For the CDR3, the DNA is TGCGCCAGCAGCTTGTGGGGCCAGGACGGAAGCTCTGGGGCCAACGTCCTGACTTTC. The chain uses TRBV5-1 and TRBJ2-6; TRBD1 might be the D (5 bases). The CDR3 extends over 19 amino acids. The V gene's germline CDR1 is SGHRS and CDR2 YFSETQ. Between the trimmed V and J ends, which lost 1 base and 0 bases, there was a span of 17 bases.

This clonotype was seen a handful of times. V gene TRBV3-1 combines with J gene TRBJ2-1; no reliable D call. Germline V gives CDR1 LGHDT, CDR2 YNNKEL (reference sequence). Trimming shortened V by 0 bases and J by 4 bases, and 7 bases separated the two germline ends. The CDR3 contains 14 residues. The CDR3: CASSQDTYYNEQFF. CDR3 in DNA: TGTGCCAGCAGCCAAGATACCTATTACAATGAGCAGTTCTTC.